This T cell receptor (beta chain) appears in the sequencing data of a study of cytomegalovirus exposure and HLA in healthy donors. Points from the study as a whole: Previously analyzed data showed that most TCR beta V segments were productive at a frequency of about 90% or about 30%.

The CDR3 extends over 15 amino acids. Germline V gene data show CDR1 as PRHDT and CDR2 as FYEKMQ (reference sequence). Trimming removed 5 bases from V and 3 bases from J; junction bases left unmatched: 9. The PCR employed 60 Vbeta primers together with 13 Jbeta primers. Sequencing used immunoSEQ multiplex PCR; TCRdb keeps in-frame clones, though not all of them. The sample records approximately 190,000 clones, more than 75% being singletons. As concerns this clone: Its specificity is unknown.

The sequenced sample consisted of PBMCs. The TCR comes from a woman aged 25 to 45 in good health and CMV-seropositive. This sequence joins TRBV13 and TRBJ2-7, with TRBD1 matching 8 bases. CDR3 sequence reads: CASSPPRDRSYEQYF. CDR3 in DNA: TGTGCCAGCAGCCCCCCCCGGGACAGGAGCTACGAGCAGTACTTC.